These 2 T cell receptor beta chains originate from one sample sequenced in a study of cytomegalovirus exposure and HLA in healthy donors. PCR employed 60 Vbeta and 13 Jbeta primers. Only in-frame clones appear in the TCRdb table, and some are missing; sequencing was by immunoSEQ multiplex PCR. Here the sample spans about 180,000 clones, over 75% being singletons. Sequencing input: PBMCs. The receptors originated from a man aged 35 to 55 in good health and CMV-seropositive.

The CDR3 DNA is TGTGCCATAAGGGGAAACACCGGGGAGCTGTTTTTT. Translation gives CAIRGNTGELFF. The V and J genes are TRBV10-3 and TRBJ2-2; maybe TRBD1 (5 bases). This CDR3 region has 12 residues. Germline V gene lookup returns CDR1 ENHRY and CDR2 SYGVKD. Trimming removed 9 bases at V and 2 bases at J, with 7 bases between.

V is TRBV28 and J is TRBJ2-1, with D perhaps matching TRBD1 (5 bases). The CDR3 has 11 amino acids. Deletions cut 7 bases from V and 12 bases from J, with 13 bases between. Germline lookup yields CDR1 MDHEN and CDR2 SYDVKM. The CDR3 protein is CASTSGALQFF. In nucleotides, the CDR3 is TGTGCCAGCACCAGTGGGGCTTTGCAGTTCTTC.